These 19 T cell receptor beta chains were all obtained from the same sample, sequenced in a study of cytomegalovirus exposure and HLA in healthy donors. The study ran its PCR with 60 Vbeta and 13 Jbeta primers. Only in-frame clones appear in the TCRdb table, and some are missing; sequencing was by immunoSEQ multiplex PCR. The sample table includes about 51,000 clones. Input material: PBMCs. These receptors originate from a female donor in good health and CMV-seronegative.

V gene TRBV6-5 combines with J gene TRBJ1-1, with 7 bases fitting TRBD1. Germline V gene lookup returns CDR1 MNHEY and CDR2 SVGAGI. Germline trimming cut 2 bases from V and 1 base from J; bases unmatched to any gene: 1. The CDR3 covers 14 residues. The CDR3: CASSYGTANTEAFF. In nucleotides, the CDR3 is TGTGCCAGCAGTTACGGGACAGCGAACACTGAAGCTTTCTTT.

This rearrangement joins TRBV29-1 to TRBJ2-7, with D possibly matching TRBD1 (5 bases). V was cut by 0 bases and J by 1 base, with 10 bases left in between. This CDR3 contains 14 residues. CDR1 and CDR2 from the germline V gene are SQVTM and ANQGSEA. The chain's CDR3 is CSVEEADSSYEQYF. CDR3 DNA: TGCAGCGTTGAAGAAGCCGACAGTTCCTACGAGCAGTACTTC.

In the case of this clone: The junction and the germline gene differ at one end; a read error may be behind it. Here the CDR3 DNA reads TGTGCCAGTAGGATAGATGAGAGCTCCTACAATGAGCAGTTCTTC. Residues: CASRIDESSYNEQFF. The genes are TRBV19 and TRBJ2-1; D is uncertain. Germline CDR1 reads LNHDA; CDR2 reads SQIVND (reference sequence). This CDR3 region has 15 residues.

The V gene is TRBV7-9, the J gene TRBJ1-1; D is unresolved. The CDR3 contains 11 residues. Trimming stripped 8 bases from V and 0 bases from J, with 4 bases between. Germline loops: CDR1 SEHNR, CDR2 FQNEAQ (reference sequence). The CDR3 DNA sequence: TGTGCCAGCCCTATGAACACTGAAGCTTTCTTT. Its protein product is CASPMNTEAFF.

The CDR3 nucleotides are TGCAGCGTTGAAGATCCCGGGACAGGGTACGAGCAGTACTTC. It codes for CSVEDPGTGYEQYF. The V call is TRBV29-1, the J call TRBJ2-7, with 9 bases identical to TRBD1. With 0 bases clipped from V and 4 bases from J, the junction kept 4 bases outside the gene matches. In germline, CDR1 is SQVTM, CDR2 ANQGSEA. This CDR3 is built from 14 residues.

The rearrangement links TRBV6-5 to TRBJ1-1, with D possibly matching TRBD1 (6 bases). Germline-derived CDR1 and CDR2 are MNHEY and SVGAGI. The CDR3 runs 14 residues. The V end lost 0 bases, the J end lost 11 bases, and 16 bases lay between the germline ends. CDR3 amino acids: CASSYSTGLIMAFF. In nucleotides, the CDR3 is TGTGCCAGCAGTTACTCGACAGGTCTAATTATGGCTTTCTTT.

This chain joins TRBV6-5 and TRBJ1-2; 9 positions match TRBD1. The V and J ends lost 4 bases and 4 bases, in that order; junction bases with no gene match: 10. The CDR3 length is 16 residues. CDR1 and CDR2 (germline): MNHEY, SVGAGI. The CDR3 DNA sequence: TGTGCCAGCAGTTTACAAGGGACAGGGCTAGCCTATGGCTACACCTTC. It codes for CASSLQGTGLAYGYTF.

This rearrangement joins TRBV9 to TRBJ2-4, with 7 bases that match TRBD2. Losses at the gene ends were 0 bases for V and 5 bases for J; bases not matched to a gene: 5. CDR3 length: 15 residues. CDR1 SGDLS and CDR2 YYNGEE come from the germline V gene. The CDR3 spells CASSVGGLRENIQYF. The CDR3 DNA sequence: TGTGCCAGCAGCGTAGGGGGACTACGGGAAAACATTCAGTACTTC.

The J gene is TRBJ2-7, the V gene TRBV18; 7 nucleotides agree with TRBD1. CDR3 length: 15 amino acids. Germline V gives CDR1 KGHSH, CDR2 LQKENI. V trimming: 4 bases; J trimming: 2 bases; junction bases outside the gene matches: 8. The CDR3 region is CASSLGTDNPYEQYF. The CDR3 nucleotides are TGTGCCAGCTCACTGGGGACAGATAACCCCTACGAGCAGTACTTC.

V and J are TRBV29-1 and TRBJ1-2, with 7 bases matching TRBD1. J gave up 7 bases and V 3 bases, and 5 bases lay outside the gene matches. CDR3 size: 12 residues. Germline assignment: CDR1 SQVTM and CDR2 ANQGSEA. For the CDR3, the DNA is TGCAGCGTTGAGGAGGGGGCGGGTGGCTACACCTTC. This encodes CSVEEGAGGYTF.

The DNA of the CDR3 is TGCGCCAGCAGCCAAGAGCCGGGTCTGAACACTGAAGCTTTCTTT. Translating gives CASSQEPGLNTEAFF. The chain couples TRBV4-1 to TRBJ1-1; D call uncertain. The CDR3 extends over 15 amino acids. CDR1 and CDR2 (germline): MGHRA, YSYEKL. V was trimmed by 0 bases and J by 0 bases, leaving 8 bases between them.

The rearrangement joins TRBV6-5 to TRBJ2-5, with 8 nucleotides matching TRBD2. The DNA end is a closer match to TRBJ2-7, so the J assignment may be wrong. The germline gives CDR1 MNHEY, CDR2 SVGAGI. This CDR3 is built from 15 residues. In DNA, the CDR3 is TGTGCCAGCAGCCCCTGGGCGGGGGGCGGGTACGAGCAGTACTTC. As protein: CASSPWAGGGYEQYF.

The CDR3 bases are TGCGCCAGCAGCCTCTGGACAAGAGAGACCCAGTACTTC. Protein sequence: CASSLWTRETQYF. The chain is built from TRBV5-1 and TRBJ2-5, with D possibly TRBD1 on 5 matching bases. Germline V gene sequence: CDR1 SGHRS, CDR2 YFSETQ. The V and J ends lost 4 bases and 4 bases respectively, with 11 bases between them. There are 13 residues in the CDR3. The whole variable domain, filled in from reference TRBV5-1 and TRBJ2-5, reads KAGVTQTPRYLIKTRGQQVTLSCSPISGHRSVSWYQQTPGQGLQFLFEYFSETQRNKGNFPGRFSGRQFSNSRSEMNVSTLELGDSALYLCASSLWTRETQYFGPGTRLLVL.

The CDR3 coding sequence is TGTGCCAGCAGCTACGACAGTTTCTCCTACGAGCAGTACTTC. Its translation is CASSYDSFSYEQYF. The chain is built from TRBV27 and TRBJ2-7; perhaps TRBD1 as D (5 bases). Germline-derived CDR1 and CDR2 are MNHEY and SMNVEV (reference sequence). The V end lost 6 bases, the J end lost 0 bases, and 12 bases lay between the germline ends. The CDR3 has 14 amino acids.

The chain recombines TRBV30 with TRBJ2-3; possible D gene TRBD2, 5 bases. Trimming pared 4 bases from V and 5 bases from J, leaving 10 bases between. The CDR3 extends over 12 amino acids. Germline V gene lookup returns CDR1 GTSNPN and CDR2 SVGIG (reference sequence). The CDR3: CAWTGDKDTQYF. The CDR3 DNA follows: TGTGCCTGGACCGGGGATAAAGATACGCAGTATTTT.

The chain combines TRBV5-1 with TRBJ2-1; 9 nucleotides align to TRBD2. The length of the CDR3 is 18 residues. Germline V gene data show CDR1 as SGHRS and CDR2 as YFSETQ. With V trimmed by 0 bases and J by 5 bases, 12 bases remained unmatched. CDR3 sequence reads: CASSLDVGLAGLDNEQFF. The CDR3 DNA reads TGCGCCAGCAGCTTGGACGTCGGGCTAGCGGGACTTGACAATGAGCAGTTCTTC.

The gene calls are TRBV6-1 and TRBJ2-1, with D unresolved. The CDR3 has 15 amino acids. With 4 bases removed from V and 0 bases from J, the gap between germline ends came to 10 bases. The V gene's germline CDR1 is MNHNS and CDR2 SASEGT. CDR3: CASSARSRSYNEQFF. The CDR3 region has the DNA TGTGCCAGCAGTGCGCGATCACGCTCCTACAATGAGCAGTTCTTC.

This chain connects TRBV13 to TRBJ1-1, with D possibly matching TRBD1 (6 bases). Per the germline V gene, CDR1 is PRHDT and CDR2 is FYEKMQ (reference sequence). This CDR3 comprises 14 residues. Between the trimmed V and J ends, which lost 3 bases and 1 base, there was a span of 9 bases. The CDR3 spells CASSLTGGNTEAFF. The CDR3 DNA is TGTGCCAGCAGCTTGACAGGAGGGAACACTGAAGCTTTCTTT.

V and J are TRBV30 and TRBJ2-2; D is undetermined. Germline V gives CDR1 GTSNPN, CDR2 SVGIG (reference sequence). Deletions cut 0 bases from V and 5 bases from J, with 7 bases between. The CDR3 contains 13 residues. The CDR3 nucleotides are TGTGCCTGGAGTGTGCAGTTTACCGGGGAGCTGTTTTTT. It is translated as CAWSVQFTGELFF.